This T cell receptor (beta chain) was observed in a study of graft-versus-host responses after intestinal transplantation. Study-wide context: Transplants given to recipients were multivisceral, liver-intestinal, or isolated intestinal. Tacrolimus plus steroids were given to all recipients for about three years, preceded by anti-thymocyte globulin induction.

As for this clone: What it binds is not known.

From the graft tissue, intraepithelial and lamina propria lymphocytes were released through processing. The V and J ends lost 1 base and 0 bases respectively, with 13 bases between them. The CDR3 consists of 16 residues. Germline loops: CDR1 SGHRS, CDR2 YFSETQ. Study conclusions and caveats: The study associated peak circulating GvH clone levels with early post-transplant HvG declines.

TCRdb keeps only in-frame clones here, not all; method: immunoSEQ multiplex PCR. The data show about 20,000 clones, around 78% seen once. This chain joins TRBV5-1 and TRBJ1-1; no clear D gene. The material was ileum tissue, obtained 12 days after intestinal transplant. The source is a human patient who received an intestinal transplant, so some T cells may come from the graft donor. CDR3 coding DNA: TGCGCCAGCAGCTTGCCCCCCCGGGGAATGAACACTGAAGCTTTCTTT. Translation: CASSLPPRGMNTEAFF.